This T cell receptor beta chain was retrieved from a study of CD8 T cells in ankylosing spondylitis. Study results and limitations: Earlier studies detected some motif variants in reactive arthritis synovial fluid and blood. Ankylosing spondylitis blood appeared to be characterized by a TCR beta motif of several highly homologous variants. There was reportedly significant enrichment of clones that were disease-linked in matched ankylosing spondylitis synovial fluid.

TCR beta libraries were made by quantitative 5'-RACE with molecular barcodes. TCRdb reprocessed the 5' RACE reads with MiXCR, giving one entry per CDR3 protein. The sample has 30,000 to 45,000 distinct CDR3 sequences, approximately 15% seen once. V lost 0 bases and J lost 9, with 0 bases in between. This CDR3 is built from 10 residues. CDR1 WNHNN and CDR2 SYGVQD come from the germline V gene (reference sequence). A remark on this clonotype: What it binds is unknown.

This chain uses TRBV10-1 with TRBJ2-1, with D uncertain. The origin of this receptor is a male donor with ankylosing spondylitis or in good health (not recorded which). Material for sequencing was blood. DNA of the CDR3: TGCGCCAGCAGTGAGTCTGAGCAGTTCTTC. It specifies CASSESEQFF.